This entry is about one TCR beta chain. Germline CDR1 and CDR2: LNHDA and SQIVND (reference sequence). The CDR3 consists of 14 residues. Trimming stripped 4 bases from V and 3 bases from J, with 10 bases between. This record belongs to a study of Ad26.COV2.S vaccination and SARS-CoV-2 variants. Study-level background: By the intramuscular route, Ad26.COV2.S was given once, or twice 56 days apart.

The treatment is: 15 to 20 received Ad26.COV2.S at low or high dose, single or two shots; five or six received placebo; per-sample allocation not given. Day 63 after the first vaccine or placebo injection was the time point for sampling. Expressing Wuhan-strain SARS-CoV-2 spike, an Ad26 vector served as the vaccine. Here immunoSEQ multiplex PCR was the method, and the copy in TCRdb shows in-frame clones only, minus some. The table has around 300,000 clones, approximately 87% seen once. The sequencing here drew on peripheral blood, taken in a trial of Ad26.COV2.S vaccine versus placebo. The receptor's source is a person aged 18 to 65 who received the Ad26.COV2.S COVID-19 vaccine or a placebo. The chain has TRBV19 and TRBJ2-1, with a possible D match to TRBD2 (6 bases). CDR3: CASSRGEIYNEQFF. DNA of the CDR3: TGTGCCAGTAGTAGGGGGGAGATCTACAATGAGCAGTTCTTC.